The 28 T cell receptor beta chains in this list originate from one sample, sequenced in a study of cytomegalovirus exposure and HLA in healthy donors. The PCR used 60 Vbeta and 13 Jbeta primers. The method was immunoSEQ multiplex PCR; TCRdb's version includes in-frame clones alone and lacks a portion of them. The sample has some 160,000 clones, roughly 83% seen once. Source material: PBMCs. These receptors originate from a woman between 18 and 29 years old in good health and CMV-seronegative.

The V call is TRBV2, the J call TRBJ2-7; 7 bases agree with TRBD1. Germline V gives CDR1 SNHLY, CDR2 FYNNEI. CDR3 size: 16 residues. The ends lost 4 bases at V and 7 bases at J; junction bases unmatched: 16. CDR3 nucleotide sequence: TGTGCCAGCAGTGGAGGGATGACAGGGCTGCCTGGGGAGCAGTACTTC. Amino acids: CASSGGMTGLPGEQYF.

The V and J genes are TRBV7-2 and TRBJ2-3, with TRBD2 matching over 9 bases. V lost 1 base to trimming and J lost 3 bases; unmatched junction nucleotides: 11. CDR1 is SGHTA and CDR2 is FQGNSA in the germline V gene. The CDR3 has 18 amino acids. In DNA form, the CDR3 reads TGTGCCAGCAGCTTAGTGATGAGGGCTAGCGGGGAGACAGATACGCAGTATTTT. It is translated as CASSLVMRASGETDTQYF. Drawing the rest from reference TRBV7-2 and TRBJ2-3, the complete variable domain is GAGVSQSPSNKVTEKGKDVELRCDPISGHTALYWYRQSLGQGLEFLIYFQGNSAPDKSGLPSDRFSAERTGGSVSTLTIQRTQQEDSAVYLCASSLVMRASGETDTQYFGPGTRLTVL.

This rearrangement joins TRBV11-3 to TRBJ2-2; tentatively, D is TRBD1 (5 bases). This CDR3 has 15 residues. In germline, CDR1 is SGHNT, CDR2 YENEEA. V was shortened by 5 bases and J by 6 bases, with 16 bases between the two germline ends. The CDR3 protein is CASSQGYGPPGELFF. The CDR3, as DNA: TGTGCCAGCAGCCAGGGTTATGGTCCCCCCGGGGAGCTGTTTTTT.

This clone was counted once. The rearrangement joins TRBV4-1 to TRBJ2-2; the D gene is possibly TRBD2 (5 bases). Trimming took off 1 base at V and 4 bases at J, with 10 bases between the two ends. Germline V gene data show CDR1 as MGHRA and CDR2 as YSYEKL. The CDR3 spans 15 residues. The CDR3 reads CASSQVSGSTGELFF. For the CDR3, the DNA is TGCGCCAGCAGCCAAGTATCGGGGTCCACCGGGGAGCTGTTTTTT.

The chain uses TRBV19 and TRBJ1-5; a possible D gene is TRBD1 (5 bases). This CDR3 comprises 13 residues. Trimming took 5 bases from V and 4 from J, leaving 9 bases between them. Germline-derived CDR1 and CDR2 are LNHDA and SQIVND (reference sequence). In nucleotides, the CDR3 is TGTGCCAGTAGTCTCAAGGGGAATCAGCCCCAGCATTTT. It is translated as CASSLKGNQPQHF.

The chain joins TRBV4-1 to TRBJ1-3; D is perhaps TRBD1 (5 bases). Germline CDR1 MGHRA, CDR2 YSYEKL. Trimming left V 5 bases short and J 8 bases short, with 25 bases between. The CDR3 loop spans 17 amino acids. As DNA, the CDR3 is TGCGCCAGCAGCGTGCAGACCCCGGCTAGACAGATAGACACCATATATTTT. This gives the protein CASSVQTPARQIDTIYF.

The chain carries TRBV19 and TRBJ2-7; TRBD1 agrees at 7 bases. V shed 3 bases, J shed 5 bases, and the junction held 7 bases outside the gene matches. The CDR3 has 14 residues. Germline loops: CDR1 LNHDA, CDR2 SQIVND (reference sequence). CDR3 loop: CASSIGRGKDEQYF. The CDR3 DNA sequence: TGTGCCAGTAGTATCGGCAGGGGGAAAGACGAGCAGTACTTC.

The chain combines TRBV5-1 with TRBJ2-7; 10 bases line up with TRBD1. J was trimmed by 0 bases and V by 4 bases; bases with no gene match: 4. The CDR3 spans 15 residues. Germline V gene lookup returns CDR1 SGHRS and CDR2 YFSETQ. The CDR3 sequence: CASSKRTGGSYEQYF. CDR3 DNA sequence: TGCGCCAGCAGCAAGAGGACAGGGGGCTCCTACGAGCAGTACTTC.

The chain recombines TRBV6-6 with TRBJ1-5; D remains unclear. The CDR3 extends over 14 amino acids. Germline CDR1 MNHNY, CDR2 SVGAGI (reference sequence). V was clipped by 5 bases and J by 2 bases, with 10 bases between them. The DNA of the CDR3 is TGTGCCAGCAGTCTTACAGCTGGCAATCAGCCCCAGCATTTT. Its translation is CASSLTAGNQPQHF.

In DNA form, the CDR3 reads TGCGCCAGCAGTGACGGGACTGCGAACACCGGGGAGCTGTTTTTT. Residues: CASSDGTANTGELFF. The V and J genes are TRBV10-2 and TRBJ2-2; maybe TRBD2 (6 bases). CDR3 length equals 15 residues. V was shortened by 3 bases and J by 0 bases, with 8 bases between the two germline ends. Germline V gives CDR1 WSHSY, CDR2 SAAADI.

This sequence joins TRBV6-1 and TRBJ1-5; 8 nucleotides match TRBD1. The CDR3 spans 14 residues. CDR1 and CDR2 from the germline V gene are MNHNS and SASEGT. The V gene end was trimmed by 6 bases and the J gene end by 1 base; junction bases not matched to a gene: 2. The CDR3 loop is CASRWTGSNQPQHF. The CDR3 DNA sequence: TGTGCCAGCAGATGGACAGGGAGCAATCAGCCCCAGCATTTT.

This chain connects TRBV6-5 to TRBJ2-3, with D possibly TRBD2 on 6 matching bases. The germline CDR1 and CDR2 sequences are MNHEY and SVGAGI. The CDR3 is made up of 15 amino acids. V lost 7 bases to trimming and J lost 6 bases, with 20 bases between them. The CDR3 spells CASKNWGTAGDTQYF. The CDR3 bases are TGTGCCAGCAAAAACTGGGGGACGGCGGGGGATACGCAGTATTTT.

This chain joins TRBV7-9 and TRBJ1-1, with TRBD1 matching 8 bases. This CDR3 is built from 15 residues. The germline gives CDR1 SEHNR, CDR2 FQNEAQ (reference sequence). Trimming took 5 bases from V and 7 from J; bases not matched to a gene: 12. This CDR3 reads CASSPKIRTGNEAFF. Written as DNA, the CDR3 is TGTGCCAGCAGCCCTAAAATCCGGACAGGGAATGAAGCTTTCTTT. The whole variable domain, remainder taken from reference TRBV7-9 and TRBJ1-1, is DTGVSQNPRHKITKRGQNVTFRCDPISEHNRLYWYRQTLGQGPEFLTYFQNEAQLEKSRLLSDRFSAERPKGSFSTLEIQRTEQGDSAMYLCASSPKIRTGNEAFFGQGTRLTVV.

This chain connects TRBV19 to TRBJ1-1, with 9 bases matching TRBD1. The CDR3 spans 15 residues. Trimming took 9 bases from V and 6 from J; bases not matched to a gene: 14. The V gene's germline CDR1 is LNHDA and CDR2 SQIVND (reference sequence). CDR3 region: CASKAPGTGSAEAFF. The DNA of the CDR3 is TGTGCCAGCAAGGCTCCCGGGACAGGGTCGGCTGAAGCTTTCTTT. Combining the CDR3 with reference TRBV19 and TRBJ1-1 gives the whole variable domain DGGITQSPKYLFRKEGQNVTLSCEQNLNHDAMYWYRQDPGQGLRLIYYSQIVNDFQKGDIAEGYSVSREKKESFPLTVTSAQKNPTAFYLCASKAPGTGSAEAFFGQGTRLTVV.

This chain connects TRBV6-5 to TRBJ2-6, with D tentatively TRBD2 (5 bases). Germline V gives CDR1 MNHEY, CDR2 SVGAGI. This CDR3 comprises 15 residues. V was trimmed by 8 bases and J by 3 bases, leaving 14 bases between them. The CDR3 coding sequence is TGTGCCAGCTCATCGAGGGTTTTTGGGGCCAACGTCCTGACTTTC. This codes for CASSSRVFGANVLTF.

The V and J genes are TRBV28 and TRBJ1-6, with D unresolved. This CDR3 comprises 13 residues. V lost 8 bases and J lost 7, with 12 bases in between. The germline CDR1 and CDR2 sequences are MDHEN and SYDVKM. This chain's CDR3 is CASVPGLNSPLHF. DNA for the CDR3: TGTGCCAGCGTCCCGGGGTTAAATTCACCCCTCCACTTT.

V and J are TRBV5-1 and TRBJ2-5, with D possibly being TRBD1 (5 bases). Trimming stripped 2 bases from V and 9 bases from J, with 17 bases between. This CDR3 contains 14 residues. Germline V CDR1 and CDR2: SGHRS, YFSETQ. The CDR3 protein is CASSFWADQGAQYF. The DNA for the CDR3 is TGCGCCAGCAGCTTCTGGGCGGACCAAGGGGCCCAGTACTTC.

The chain recombines TRBV2 with TRBJ2-7; D is unresolved. The CDR3 loop spans 12 amino acids. Germline CDR1 is SNHLY and CDR2 is FYNNEI. V was clipped by 1 base and J by 5 bases, with 6 bases between them. CDR3 in DNA: TGTGCCAGCAGTGAAGTAGCCCACGAGCAGTACTTC. Amino acid sequence: CASSEVAHEQYF. Complete variable domain (other parts from reference TRBV2 and TRBJ2-7): EPEVTQTPSHQVTQMGQEVILRCVPISNHLYFYWYRQILGQKVEFLVSFYNNEISEKSEIFDDQFSVERPDGSNFTLKIRSTKLEDSAMYFCASSEVAHEQYFGPGTRLTVT.

The chain joins TRBV7-9 to TRBJ1-4; 11 bases map to TRBD1. Germline assignment: CDR1 SEHNR and CDR2 FQNEAQ (reference sequence). V lost 11 bases to trimming and J lost 8 bases; unmatched junction nucleotides: 7. The length of the CDR3 is 13 residues. The CDR3 nucleotides read TGTGCCGGTGGGGACAGGGGGAGAGAAAAACTGTTTTTT. Its translation: CAGGDRGREKLFF.

The chain uses TRBV19 and TRBJ1-1; TRBD1 might be the D (5 bases). The germline V gene has CDR1 LNHDA and CDR2 SQIVND (reference sequence). CDR3 length: 14 amino acids. V shed 3 bases and J shed 2 bases, with 10 bases lying between them. The CDR3 reads CASSIRQTNTEAFF. The CDR3 DNA reads TGTGCCAGTAGTATCCGACAGACTAACACTGAAGCTTTCTTT.

V gene TRBV7-9 combines with J gene TRBJ1-1; a possible D gene is TRBD1 (6 bases). V lost 5 bases to trimming and J lost 4 bases, with 14 bases between them. Germline CDR1 reads SEHNR; CDR2 reads FQNEAQ (reference sequence). The CDR3 has 14 amino acids. The CDR3 coding sequence is TGTGCCAGCAGCCCCGTGGGGGCTGGCACTGAAGCTTTCTTT. Its protein is CASSPVGAGTEAFF.

The genes are TRBV4-1 and TRBJ1-1, with TRBD1 matching over 7 bases. The germline V gene encodes CDR1 MGHRA and CDR2 YSYEKL. Trimming cost V 3 bases and J 8 bases; bases outside gene matches: 3. The CDR3 spans 12 residues. CDR3 amino acids: CASSQRQGEAFF. The CDR3 DNA follows: TGCGCCAGCAGCCAGCGACAGGGAGAAGCTTTCTTT.

V gene TRBV9 combines with J gene TRBJ1-4, with unresolved D. V was cut by 3 bases and J by 8 bases, with 14 bases left in between. The germline gives CDR1 SGDLS, CDR2 YYNGEE. The CDR3 contains 14 residues. CDR3: CASSADPSKEKLFF. The CDR3 region has the DNA TGTGCCAGCAGCGCAGATCCCTCAAAAGAAAAACTGTTTTTT.

The chain joins TRBV11-2 to TRBJ1-1; 8 positions agree with TRBD1. Trimming cost V 4 bases and J 1 base; bases outside gene matches: 5. The CDR3 is 15 amino acids. CDR1 is SGHAT and CDR2 is FQNNGV in the germline V gene. The CDR3 region is CASSSSDRENTEAFF. The CDR3 bases are TGTGCCAGCAGCTCATCGGACAGGGAGAACACTGAAGCTTTCTTT.

The J gene is TRBJ1-1, the V gene TRBV28, with TRBD1 as a possible D gene (6 bases). V lost 4 bases, J lost 3 bases, and 24 bases lay in between. The CDR3 is made up of 18 amino acids. Germline CDR1 and CDR2: MDHEN and SYDVKM. CDR3 sequence (DNA): TGTGCCAGCAGTTCCACACCGGGACAAAGGATACCTTACACTGAAGCTTTCTTT. Its protein product is CASSSTPGQRIPYTEAFF.

The rearrangement joins TRBV6-1 to TRBJ1-3; no clear D gene. Germline lookup yields CDR1 MNHNS and CDR2 SASEGT. V lost 0 bases and J lost 2, with 11 bases in between. This CDR3 has 16 residues. CDR3: CASSEAGGYPGNTIYF. The CDR3, as DNA: TGTGCCAGCAGTGAAGCAGGAGGGTACCCTGGAAACACCATATATTTT.

V is TRBV13 and J is TRBJ2-5, with 10 bases fitting TRBD2. Germline V lookup: CDR1 PRHDT, CDR2 FYEKMQ (reference sequence). V lost 8 bases to trimming and J lost 4 bases; unmatched junction nucleotides: 4. The CDR3 spans 13 residues. This CDR3 is CASGTSDIETQYF. The CDR3 nucleotides read TGTGCCAGCGGGACTAGCGACATAGAGACCCAGTACTTC.

This chain connects TRBV11-2 to TRBJ1-1, with TRBD1 as a possible D gene (6 bases). The V end lost 1 base, the J end lost 3 bases, and 15 bases lay between the germline ends. The germline V gene encodes CDR1 SGHAT and CDR2 FQNNGV. The CDR3 contains 16 residues. For the CDR3, the DNA is TGTGCCAGCAGCTTAGTGGGGGCCACTCTGGACACTGAAGCTTTCTTT. The encoded protein is CASSLVGATLDTEAFF. The full variable domain, its missing parts supplied by reference TRBV11-2 and TRBJ1-1, is EAGVAQSPRYKIIEKRQSVAFWCNPISGHATLYWYQQILGQGPKLLIQFQNNGVVDDSQLPKDRFSAERLKGVDSTLKIQPAKLEDSAVYLCASSLVGATLDTEAFFGQGTRLTVV.